This T cell receptor (beta chain) was identified during a study of response to subunit inactivated influenza vaccine. The sample holds a few counts of this clonotype. TCRdb re-called the RT-PCR reads through MiXCR, storing one row per CDR3 protein. The data hold approximately 500,000 distinct CDR3 sequences, with 10% to 15% observed a single time. Germline V gene data show CDR1 as LGHDT and CDR2 as YNNKEL (reference sequence). The V gene end was trimmed by 4 bases and the J gene end by 2 bases; junction bases not matched to a gene: 8. The CDR3 sequence is 16 residues long. The TCR comes from a man aged 45-60 years who received an inactivated influenza vaccine. The V call is TRBV3-1, the J call TRBJ2-3; 8 bases are a match to TRBD2. The specimen comprised PBMCs from blood, sampled roughly 46 days after vaccination. The DNA of the CDR3 is TGTGCCAGCAGCCTAGGAGCGGGGGAGACCACAGATACGCAGTATTTT. Its translation: CASSLGAGETTDTQYF.